A single sample gave rise to the 26 T cell receptor beta chains below, sequenced in a study of cytomegalovirus exposure and HLA in healthy donors. In the PCR, 60 Vbeta and 13 Jbeta primers were used. Clones were sequenced by immunoSEQ multiplex PCR, and TCRdb holds only the in-frame ones, with some missing. Of some 150,000 clones detected, around three quarters appear once; the ten largest clones hold about 2.2%. Sequenced: PBMCs. These receptors were taken from a man in his forties or fifties in good health and CMV-seronegative.

The rearrangement uses TRBV7-2 and TRBJ1-6; 8 bases line up with TRBD1. CDR3 size: 15 residues. CDR1 is SGHTA and CDR2 is FQGNSA in the germline V gene. V lost 5 bases and J lost 9; bases outside the gene matches: 9. In DNA, the CDR3 is TGTGCCAGCAGCCCATTAAGGACAGGGCCTTCACCCCTCCACTTT. It encodes CASSPLRTGPSPLHF.

About this clone itself: A junction end diverges from the germline sequence, so it may reflect a read error. The chain uses TRBV7-9 and TRBJ2-1; 11 nucleotides agree with TRBD2. CDR3 length: 15 amino acids. Germline CDR1 is SEHNR and CDR2 is FQNEAQ (reference sequence). The CDR3 sequence is CSSSPLAGGPFEQFF. For the CDR3, the DNA is TGTTCCAGCAGCCCCTTAGCGGGAGGGCCGTTTGAGCAGTTCTTC.

This sequence joins TRBV11-2 and TRBJ2-5, with TRBD2 matching over 9 bases. Germline V gene sequence: CDR1 SGHAT, CDR2 FQNNGV. The CDR3 length is 16 residues. V shed 1 base and J 7 bases; nucleotides not matched to a gene: 10. CDR3 nucleotides: TGTGCCAGCAGCTTAGGACTAGCGGAGGGGCAGGGGACCCAGTACTTC. Its translation is CASSLGLAEGQGTQYF. Combining the CDR3 with reference TRBV11-2 and TRBJ2-5 gives the whole variable domain EAGVAQSPRYKIIEKRQSVAFWCNPISGHATLYWYQQILGQGPKLLIQFQNNGVVDDSQLPKDRFSAERLKGVDSTLKIQPAKLEDSAVYLCASSLGLAEGQGTQYFGPGTRLLVL.

This clone was seen only a few times. The chain is built from TRBV4-2 and TRBJ2-2; 11 nucleotides align to TRBD2. V trimming: 4 bases; J trimming: 2 bases; junction bases outside the gene matches: 12. CDR3 length: 19 residues. Germline CDR1 reads LGHNA; CDR2 reads YNFKEQ. The CDR3 DNA reads as TGTGCCAGCAGCCGAGATCCCTCGGGACTAGCGGCCAACACCGGGGAGCTGTTTTTT. It translates to CASSRDPSGLAANTGELFF.

This chain uses TRBV5-1 with TRBJ2-7; TRBD1 agrees at 8 bases. CDR3 length: 13 amino acids. In germline, CDR1 is SGHRS, CDR2 YFSETQ. The V gene end was trimmed by 2 bases and the J gene end by 5 bases; junction bases not matched to a gene: 3. The CDR3 here is CASSLRTGHEQYF. The CDR3 DNA reads TGCGCCAGCAGCTTAAGGACAGGGCACGAGCAGTACTTC.

This sequence joins TRBV29-1 and TRBJ2-1; D remains ambiguous. Germline CDR1 is SQVTM and CDR2 is ANQGSEA. The V and J ends lost 6 bases and 6 bases respectively, with 12 bases between them. CDR3 length equals 12 residues. In DNA form, the CDR3 reads TGCAGCGTCCCGTTCCCCAGCAATGAGCAGTTCTTC. It encodes CSVPFPSNEQFF.

V is TRBV7-9 and J is TRBJ1-2; tentative D call: TRBD1 (5 bases). Germline loops: CDR1 SEHNR, CDR2 FQNEAQ (reference sequence). The CDR3 runs 14 residues. With 1 base removed from V and 4 bases from J, the gap between germline ends came to 10 bases. CDR3 in amino acids: CASSLVDGAYGYTF. Written as DNA, the CDR3 is TGTGCCAGCAGCTTAGTAGATGGGGCCTATGGCTACACCTTC. Using reference TRBV7-9 and TRBJ1-2 for the parts outside the CDR3, the full variable domain is DTGVSQNPRHKITKRGQNVTFRCDPISEHNRLYWYRQTLGQGPEFLTYFQNEAQLEKSRLLSDRFSAERPKGSFSTLEIQRTEQGDSAMYLCASSLVDGAYGYTFGSGTRLTVV.

This clone turned up a few times. The gene calls are TRBV27 and TRBJ1-2; perhaps TRBD1 as D (5 bases). Trimming cost V 5 bases and J 7 bases, with 8 bases left between them. Germline V gene data show CDR1 as MNHEY and CDR2 as SMNVEV (reference sequence). The CDR3 runs to 11 residues. The CDR3: CASSGHSGYTF. DNA of the CDR3: TGTGCCAGCAGTGGACACTCTGGCTACACCTTC.

The V and J genes are TRBV28 and TRBJ1-6, with TRBD1 matching over 7 bases. The CDR3 runs 15 residues. Looked up from germline, CDR1 is MDHEN and CDR2 is SYDVKM. V shed 5 bases and J 10 bases; nucleotides not matched to a gene: 11. The CDR3 spells CASSPYGQARSPLHF. In DNA, the CDR3 is TGTGCCAGCAGTCCTTACGGACAGGCTAGGTCACCCCTCCACTTT. The entire variable domain, with the rest obtained from reference TRBV28 and TRBJ1-6, is as follows: DVKVTQSSRYLVKRTGEKVFLECVQDMDHENMFWYRQDPGLGLRLIYFSYDVKMKEKGDIPEGYSVSREKKERFSLILESASTNQTSMYLCASSPYGQARSPLHFGNGTRLTVT.

The chain carries TRBV14 and TRBJ2-2; the match to TRBD1 covers 10 bases. After removal of 6 bases from V and 6 bases from J, the junction contained 7 bases not matched to a gene. CDR1 and CDR2 from the germline V gene are SGHDN and FVKESK. The CDR3 consists of 15 residues. For the CDR3, the DNA is TGTGCCAGCAGGCGACAGGGGGCTAAGTCCGGGGAGCTGTTTTTT. Encoded protein: CASRRQGAKSGELFF.

This chain uses TRBV7-9 with TRBJ2-5; no firm D call. Germline CDR1 is SEHNR and CDR2 is FQNEAQ (reference sequence). Deletions cut 1 base from V and 9 bases from J, with 6 bases between. This CDR3 spans 11 amino acids. This CDR3 is CASSLGSAQYF. In nucleotides, the CDR3 is TGTGCCAGCAGCTTAGGATCGGCCCAGTACTTC.

The CDR3 spells CASSERLAGILGSGANVLTF. DNA of the CDR3: TGTGCCAGCAGTGAACGCCTAGCGGGAATCTTGGGGTCTGGGGCCAACGTCCTGACTTTC. V usage is TRBV6-1 and J usage is TRBJ2-6; 9 bases align to TRBD2. CDR1 is MNHNS and CDR2 is SASEGT in the germline V gene. V shed 2 bases and J 1 base; nucleotides not matched to a gene: 12. The CDR3 runs 20 residues.

This chain uses TRBV15 with TRBJ1-5; tentative D call: TRBD1 (6 bases). Germline lookup yields CDR1 LNHNV and CDR2 YYDKDF (reference sequence). This CDR3 contains 15 residues. Trimming stripped 0 bases from V and 6 bases from J, with 12 bases between. The chain's CDR3 is CATSRDGGGGQPQHF. CDR3 in DNA: TGTGCCACCAGCAGAGATGGGGGCGGGGGTCAGCCCCAGCATTTT.

The chain is built from TRBV5-1 and TRBJ2-1, with a tentative D call TRBD1 (6 bases). Deletions cut 0 bases from V and 7 bases from J, with 14 bases between. The CDR3 length is 15 residues. Germline V gives CDR1 SGHRS, CDR2 YFSETQ. The CDR3 nucleotides are TGCGCCAGCAGCTTGGTTACCGGACAGACAAATGAGCAGTTCTTC. It yields the protein CASSLVTGQTNEQFF.

V gene TRBV6-5 combines with J gene TRBJ1-1, with 10 bases aligning to TRBD1. Germline-derived CDR1 and CDR2 are MNHEY and SVGAGI. The V segment lost 7 bases and the J segment 5 bases; nucleotides outside the gene matches: 7. The CDR3 is 14 amino acids. CDR3 DNA sequence: TGTGCCAGCACATTCCGGGACAGGGGTACTGAAGCTTTCTTT. As protein: CASTFRDRGTEAFF.

This clone was recorded only once. The chain is built from TRBV28 and TRBJ2-7; 9 bases match TRBD2. Germline values: CDR1 MDHEN, CDR2 SYDVKM. CDR3 size: 15 residues. Trimming at V came to 3 bases and at J to 0 bases, leaving 3 bases not matched to a gene. CDR3 nucleotides: TGTGCCAGCAGTTTCCCTAGCGGGGCCTCCTACGAGCAGTACTTC. This codes for CASSFPSGASYEQYF.

In this sample, this clone turned up once. The V gene is TRBV6-5, the J gene TRBJ1-1; D not resolved. Germline CDR1 is MNHEY and CDR2 is SVGAGI. V was trimmed by 2 bases and J by 6 bases, leaving 4 bases between them. This CDR3 is built from 11 residues. DNA of the CDR3: TGTGCCAGCAGTTACGGAGCTGAAGCTTTCTTT. Its translation is CASSYGAEAFF.

V and J are TRBV11-1 and TRBJ2-6; the D is unclear. CDR3 length: 14 residues. Looked up from germline, CDR1 is SGHAT and CDR2 is FQDESV (reference sequence). Trimming took 3 bases from V and 5 from J, leaving 8 bases between them. The chain's CDR3 is CASSFGRRANVLTF. For the CDR3, the DNA is TGTGCCAGCAGCTTTGGGCGAAGGGCCAACGTCCTGACTTTC. Full variable domain (missing parts from reference TRBV11-1 and TRBJ2-6): EAEVAQSPRYKITEKSQAVAFWCDPISGHATLYWYRQILGQGPELLVQFQDESVVDDSQLPKDRFSAERLKGVDSTLKIQPAELGDSAMYLCASSFGRRANVLTFGAGSRLTVL.

Here the CDR3 reads CASRKSGTSTKNIQYF. In nucleotides, the CDR3 is TGTGCCAGCAGGAAATCCGGCACTAGTACCAAAAACATTCAGTACTTC. The chain has TRBV7-2 and TRBJ2-4; a weak D match, TRBD2 (5 bases). CDR1 is SGHTA and CDR2 is FQGNSA in the germline V gene. Trimming shortened V by 6 bases and J by 2 bases, and 17 bases separated the two germline ends. The CDR3 covers 16 residues.

This chain uses TRBV7-8 with TRBJ1-4; D might be TRBD1 (6 bases). This CDR3 is built from 15 residues. V dropped 4 bases and J dropped 3 bases, with 12 bases sitting between them. CDR1 is SGHVS, CDR2 FQNEAQ, per germline. CDR3 nucleotides: TGTGCCAGCAGCTCCATAGGGGGGGCTAATGAAAAACTGTTTTTT. It encodes CASSSIGGANEKLFF.

This clone is a singleton in its sample. The chain employs TRBV28 and TRBJ2-1; D call uncertain. CDR1 is MDHEN, CDR2 SYDVKM, per germline. The CDR3 is 10 amino acids. The V end was cut by 2 bases, the J end by 10 bases, with 3 bases between. CDR3 DNA: TGTGCCAGCAGTTTAGGCGAGCAGTTCTTC. This encodes CASSLGEQFF. Filled out from reference TRBV28 and TRBJ2-1, the complete variable domain reads DVKVTQSSRYLVKRTGEKVFLECVQDMDHENMFWYRQDPGLGLRLIYFSYDVKMKEKGDIPEGYSVSREKKERFSLILESASTNQTSMYLCASSLGEQFFGPGTRLTVL.

This clone was picked up a small number of times. V usage is TRBV6-5 and J usage is TRBJ1-5; 9 positions match TRBD1. CDR3 size: 13 residues. Germline loops: CDR1 MNHEY, CDR2 SVGAGI. The DNA for the CDR3 is TGTGCTCTGGCTCGGGACAGGGTCGAAGCCCAGCATTTT. This codes for CALARDRVEAQHF.

Note on this clone: The same CDR3 arises from other DNA sequences in this sample as well. V gene TRBV15 combines with J gene TRBJ2-1; TRBD2 aligns across 7 bases. The CDR3 is 14 residues long. V lost 1 base and J lost 7; bases outside the gene matches: 4. Germline V CDR1 and CDR2: LNHNV, YYDKDF (reference sequence). CDR3 coding DNA: TGTGCCACCAGCAGAGCCAGGGAGGGGAATGAGCAGTTCTTC. Translated, it gives CATSRAREGNEQFF. The complete variable domain, with remaining parts taken from reference TRBV15 and TRBJ2-1, reads DAMVIQNPRYQVTQFGKPVTLSCSQTLNHNVMYWYQQKSSQAPKLLFHYYDKDFNNEADTPDNFQSRRPNTSFCFLDIRSPGLGDTAMYLCATSRAREGNEQFFGPGTRLTVL.

The CDR3 is CASSPSGREYEQYF. In DNA form, the CDR3 reads TGTGCCAGCTCACCGAGCGGGAGGGAGTACGAGCAGTACTTC. The chain uses TRBV18 and TRBJ2-7; TRBD2 matches at 10 bases. Germline V gives CDR1 KGHSH, CDR2 LQKENI. CDR3 length equals 14 residues. With V trimmed by 3 bases and J by 4 bases, 3 bases remained unmatched.

This chain connects TRBV7-2 to TRBJ1-5; TRBD1 aligns across 9 bases. CDR3 size: 15 residues. Germline trimming cut 5 bases from V and 0 bases from J; bases unmatched to any gene: 2. CDR1 and CDR2 (germline): SGHTA, FQGNSA. The CDR3 loop reads CASSDRGNSNQPQHF. The DNA of the CDR3 is TGTGCCAGCAGCGACAGGGGGAATAGCAATCAGCCCCAGCATTTT.

Comments on this clone: Compared with germline, one end of the junction differs, possibly owing to a read error. This chain links TRBV7-9 with TRBJ1-2, with a tentative D call TRBD1 (5 bases). The V gene's germline CDR1 is SEHNR and CDR2 FQNEAQ (reference sequence). This CDR3 comprises 13 residues. The CDR3 bases are TGTTCCAGCAGCACCGGGGGAAGCTATGGCTACACCTTC. This sequence encodes CSSSTGGSYGYTF.